The rows below give T cell receptor beta chains drawn from one sample of a study of blood T cell repertoires in COVID-19. Sequenced by immunoSEQ multiplex PCR; TCRdb stores in-frame clones only, minus some. There are fewer than 200,000 clones in the sample; roughly nine tenths occur only once, and approximately 2% lies in the top ten. The specimen was peripheral blood. The receptors derive from a man younger than 30 who had recovered from COVID-19. Both conserved end residues are part of each CDR3. D genes are given only for firm matches. Expanded clones get a size class; other rows say once, few or many, or leave the size out.

CDR3nt | CDR3aa | v_gene | abundance | d_gene | j_gene
TGTGCCAGCAGCTTAGCGGGAAGGGAGTATGAGCAGTTCTTC | CASSLAGREYEQFF | TRBV7-8 | many | . | TRBJ2-1
TGCGCCAGCAGCTTGGTTGGACAGGGGGCGCGATCGGACGAGCAGTACTTC | CASSLVGQGARSDEQYF | TRBV5-1 | . | TRBD1 | TRBJ2-7
TGTGCCAGCAGTAAAGGGGGACAGGGGATCGGAAAACTGTTTTTT | CASSKGGQGIGKLFF | TRBV9 | once | TRBD1 | TRBJ1-4
TGTGCCAGCAGCCAGAGGGGGGGAGGCGTCTACGAGCAGTACTTC | CASSQRGGGVYEQYF | TRBV27 | . | . | TRBJ2-7
TGTGCCAGCAGCTTAGACGGACTAGCTGCTACGCAGTATTTT | CASSLDGLAATQYF | TRBV11-2 | . | TRBD2 | TRBJ2-3
TGTGCCAGCATGCGGGAGGGAAACTTAAACACAGATACGCAGTATTTT | CASMREGNLNTDTQYF | TRBV2 | . | TRBD2 | TRBJ2-3
TGTGCCAGCAGCCAGGGGTCAACCTTGATGGGGAGCGAGCAGTACTTC | CASSQGSTLMGSEQYF | TRBV4-2 | . | . | TRBJ2-7
TGTGCCAGCAGTTTAGCGGGAGGGCCCAATGAGCAGTTCTTC | CASSLAGGPNEQFF | TRBV6-2/TRBV6-3 | . | TRBD2 | TRBJ2-1
TGTGCCAGCTCCAGGACTAGCGGGAACACCGGGGAGCTGTTTTTT | CASSRTSGNTGELFF | TRBV3-1/TRBV3-2 | once | TRBD2 | TRBJ2-2
TGTGCCATCAGTGGGGGGCCGGGACAGGGTTCCTACGAGCAGTACTTC | CAISGGPGQGSYEQYF | TRBV10-3 | . | TRBD1 | TRBJ2-7
TGTGCCAGCAAAACAGAACAGAGGGACACTGAAGCTTTCTTT | CASKTEQRDTEAFF | TRBV2 | . | . | TRBJ1-1
TGTGCCAGCAGCCGGACTAGCGGGGATACCTACGAGCAGTACTTC | CASSRTSGDTYEQYF | TRBV14 | . | TRBD2 | TRBJ2-7
TGTGCCAGCAGCCCGGGGGGGCTTGGGAATGAGCAGTTCTTC | CASSPGGLGNEQFF | TRBV6-5 | . | TRBD2 | TRBJ2-1
TGTGCCAGCAGCCTGGCGGGGAACACCGGGGAGCTGTTTTTT | CASSLAGNTGELFF | TRBV11-3 | . | . | TRBJ2-2
TGTGCCAGCAGCACCCGGGACAGGGAGGGACGCTATGGCTACACCTTC | CASSTRDREGRYGYTF | TRBV9 | . | TRBD1 | TRBJ1-2